This TCR beta chain comes out of a study of blood T cell repertoires in COVID-19. Study details: Italy, Spain and the United States were the sources of the convalescent and acute COVID-19 samples. PBMCs, B-cell-depleted T cells, or T cells were the source of the cDNA or gDNA that made up the material.

Per the original methods: Quantification of nucleated cells was approximated via reference gene primer amplification. Sequencing used immunoSEQ multiplex PCR; TCRdb keeps in-frame clones, though not all of them. V, J and clone size derive from that table, while D and trimming were established from the DNA sequence. The sample lists some 96,000 clones, roughly 92% occurring once. The V gene's germline CDR1 is SGDLS and CDR2 YYNGEE. Trimming removed 4 bases from V and 8 bases from J; junction bases left unmatched: 7. The CDR3 is 15 amino acids. Material for sequencing was peripheral blood. The source is a man aged 50-59 years with active COVID-19. J is TRBJ2-1 and V is TRBV9; TRBD2 agrees at 12 bases. CDR3 loop: CASSPRLAGEHEQFF. CDR3 in DNA: TGTGCCAGCAGCCCTCGACTAGCGGGAGAACATGAGCAGTTCTTC.